The 26 T cell receptor beta chains below come from one sample, sequenced in a study of OX40 agonist ivuxolimab in advanced cancers. Profiling relied on immunoSEQ multiplex PCR, and the TCRdb table lists in-frame clones only, not all of them. This table has roughly 9,300 clones, 63% appearing once. Sequencing used CD4+ or CD8+ T cells sorted from blood, obtained in a trial of the OX40 agonist ivuxolimab. These receptors came from an adult with an advanced solid tumor such as melanoma, head and neck, liver or kidney cancer.

About this clone itself: This specimen includes other DNA sequences encoding the same CDR3. CDR3 in DNA: TGTGCCAGCAGTCCAGGGGGCACTGGAAACACCATATATTTT. It yields the protein CASSPGGTGNTIYF. The rearrangement links TRBV28 to TRBJ1-3, with 8 bases fitting TRBD1. There are 14 residues in the CDR3. The germline gives CDR1 MDHEN, CDR2 SYDVKM. The V and J ends lost 5 bases and 2 bases, in that order; junction bases with no gene match: 2.

This clone appeared a single time. The chain has TRBV7-9 and TRBJ2-7; D not resolved. Per the germline V gene, CDR1 is SEHNR and CDR2 is FQNEAQ (reference sequence). This CDR3 contains 13 residues. V lost 5 bases and J lost 1, with 9 bases in between. The CDR3 spells CASSGDSSYEQYF. CDR3 nucleotides: TGTGCCAGCAGCGGAGACTCTTCCTACGAGCAGTACTTC.

This clone appeared a single time. The chain combines TRBV19 with TRBJ2-2; D remains ambiguous. Germline-derived CDR1 and CDR2 are LNHDA and SQIVND (reference sequence). The V and J ends lost 5 bases and 0 bases respectively, with 10 bases between them. There are 15 residues in the CDR3. The CDR3 is CASSERLANTGELFF. CDR3 nucleotides: TGTGCCAGTAGTGAGCGTCTAGCGAACACCGGGGAGCTGTTTTTT.

This clone showed up just once. The chain carries TRBV4-1 and TRBJ2-7; 15 positions agree with TRBD2. The CDR3 loop spans 18 amino acids. Trimming took 5 bases from V and 0 from J; bases not matched to a gene: 8. Germline V gene sequence: CDR1 MGHRA, CDR2 YSYEKL. The CDR3 region is CASSLGTSGRRSSYEQYF. Written as DNA, the CDR3 is TGCGCCAGCAGCTTGGGGACTAGCGGGAGGCGTAGCTCCTACGAGCAGTACTTC.

The chain uses TRBV4-1 and TRBJ1-2; D is ambiguous. This CDR3 is 13 amino acids long. V was trimmed by 0 bases and J by 8 bases, leaving 10 bases between them. The germline V gene encodes CDR1 MGHRA and CDR2 YSYEKL. This CDR3 is CASSQDRIGGYTF. CDR3 sequence (DNA): TGCGCCAGCAGCCAAGACAGAATAGGAGGCTACACCTTC.

The rearrangement links TRBV6-4 to TRBJ2-7; D is ambiguous. Deletions cut 7 bases from V and 0 bases from J, with 16 bases between. The V gene's germline CDR1 is MRHNA and CDR2 SNTAGT. The CDR3 spans 15 residues. CDR3 in DNA: TGTGCCAGCACTATGACCTTTACACACTCCTACGAGCAGTACTTC. Its protein is CASTMTFTHSYEQYF.

The CDR3 DNA sequence: TGTGCCAGCAGCTCTTCAGGGGGGTATTACAATGAGCAGTTCTTC. Protein sequence: CASSSSGGYYNEQFF. The chain is built from TRBV7-9 and TRBJ2-1; TRBD1 is a possible D gene (7 bases). The V gene lost 4 bases and the J gene lost 4 bases, with 14 bases spanning the gap. The CDR3 contains 15 residues. Germline CDR1 and CDR2: SEHNR and FQNEAQ (reference sequence).

This clone qualifies as medium-sized. The chain is built from TRBV28 and TRBJ2-5; tentatively, D is TRBD2 (6 bases). Per the germline V gene, CDR1 is MDHEN and CDR2 is SYDVKM. Trimming removed 2 bases at V and 1 base at J, with 11 bases between. The CDR3 is 15 residues long. The chain's CDR3 is CASSLGTLSQETQYF. CDR3 DNA: TGTGCCAGCAGTTTAGGGACTTTATCCCAAGAGACCCAGTACTTC.

The chain is built from TRBV4-1 and TRBJ2-1; D uncertain. CDR1 is MGHRA, CDR2 YSYEKL, per germline. Trimming left V 0 bases short and J 5 bases short, with 5 bases between. The CDR3 runs 13 residues. The CDR3 coding sequence is TGCGCCAGCAGCCAAGAAAAACACAATGAGCAGTTCTTC. Translated, it gives CASSQEKHNEQFF.

This sequence joins TRBV19 and TRBJ1-6; TRBD1 aligns across 7 bases. The CDR3 length is 15 residues. The V gene end was trimmed by 3 bases and the J gene end by 5 bases; junction bases not matched to a gene: 4. Germline V gene sequence: CDR1 LNHDA, CDR2 SQIVND (reference sequence). CDR3 sequence reads: CASSIRDSNNSPLHF. Here the CDR3 DNA reads TGTGCCAGTAGTATTAGGGACAGCAATAATTCACCCCTCCACTTT.

V gene TRBV30 combines with J gene TRBJ2-2; TRBD2 agrees at 9 bases. CDR3 length equals 13 residues. J lost 6 bases, V lost 6 bases, and 5 bases had no gene match. Germline values: CDR1 GTSNPN, CDR2 SVGIG (reference sequence). The CDR3 loop reads CACPQREAGELFF. DNA for the CDR3: TGTGCCTGCCCTCAGCGGGAGGCCGGGGAGCTGTTTTTT.

This clone was seen ten or more times. The chain has TRBV7-9 and TRBJ2-7; 8 bases fit TRBD2. The CDR3 runs to 15 residues. Germline V gene sequence: CDR1 SEHNR, CDR2 FQNEAQ (reference sequence). Germline trimming cut 5 bases from V and 1 base from J; bases unmatched to any gene: 7. The CDR3 DNA follows: TGTGCCAGCAGCCGACCGGGACTAGGATCCTACGAGCAGTACTTC. As protein: CASSRPGLGSYEQYF.

The chain combines TRBV7-8 with TRBJ2-1; D is perhaps TRBD2 (5 bases). Germline CDR1 SGHVS, CDR2 FQNEAQ. V lost 5 bases and J 0 bases, leaving 14 bases between the germline ends. This CDR3 is built from 16 residues. In nucleotides, the CDR3 is TGTGCCAGCAGCCCCCGGACTGGTAACTCCTACAATGAGCAGTTCTTC. It codes for CASSPRTGNSYNEQFF.

This clone was detected only a few times. The J gene is TRBJ1-4, the V gene TRBV5-1, with no clear D. Per the germline V gene, CDR1 is SGHRS and CDR2 is YFSETQ. V lost 5 bases and J lost 0, with 17 bases in between. The CDR3 has 17 amino acids. CDR3 region: CASSFEADGTTNEKLFF. CDR3 in DNA: TGCGCCAGCAGTTTTGAGGCGGACGGCACAACTAATGAAAAACTGTTTTTT. The full variable domain, completed using reference TRBV5-1 and TRBJ1-4, is KAGVTQTPRYLIKTRGQQVTLSCSPISGHRSVSWYQQTPGQGLQFLFEYFSETQRNKGNFPGRFSGRQFSNSRSEMNVSTLELGDSALYLCASSFEADGTTNEKLFFGSGTQLSVL.

V is TRBV7-6 and J is TRBJ2-4; 11 bases are a match to TRBD2. The trim removed 2 bases at V and 3 bases at J, leaving 6 bases unmatched. This CDR3 spans 17 amino acids. Germline lookup yields CDR1 SGHVS and CDR2 FNYEAQ. This CDR3 reads CASSLTSGSPSKNIQYF. CDR3 nucleotides: TGTGCCAGCAGCTTAACTAGCGGGAGTCCCAGCAAAAACATTCAGTACTTC.

This chain uses TRBV19 with TRBJ1-5; no firm D call. In germline, CDR1 is LNHDA, CDR2 SQIVND (reference sequence). The CDR3 extends over 13 amino acids. Deletions cut 8 bases from V and 0 bases from J, with 8 bases between. Here the CDR3 DNA reads TGTGCCAGTGGACGGTATAGCAATCAGCCCCAGCATTTT. Its translation is CASGRYSNQPQHF.

The chain combines TRBV11-2 with TRBJ1-5; D might be TRBD1 (5 bases). The germline gives CDR1 SGHAT, CDR2 FQNNGV. This CDR3 is 17 amino acids long. V was clipped by 1 base and J by 2 bases, with 15 bases between them. The CDR3 loop is CASSLVPRQGCNQPQHF. The CDR3 bases are TGTGCCAGCAGCTTAGTCCCCCGGCAGGGTTGCAATCAGCCCCAGCATTTT. Full variable domain (outside the CDR3, taken from reference TRBV11-2 and TRBJ1-5): EAGVAQSPRYKIIEKRQSVAFWCNPISGHATLYWYQQILGQGPKLLIQFQNNGVVDDSQLPKDRFSAERLKGVDSTLKIQPAKLEDSAVYLCASSLVPRQGCNQPQHFGDGTRLSIL.

The chain links TRBV7-9 to TRBJ2-7; D is unresolved. Trimming removed 2 bases at V and 3 bases at J, with 14 bases between. Per the germline V gene, CDR1 is SEHNR and CDR2 is FQNEAQ (reference sequence). The CDR3 runs to 15 residues. CDR3 loop: CASSLTGSPNYEQYF. The CDR3, as DNA: TGTGCCAGCAGCTTAACCGGCAGCCCGAACTACGAGCAGTACTTC. The variable domain in full, completed from reference TRBV7-9 and TRBJ2-7, reads DTGVSQNPRHKITKRGQNVTFRCDPISEHNRLYWYRQTLGQGPEFLTYFQNEAQLEKSRLLSDRFSAERPKGSFSTLEIQRTEQGDSAMYLCASSLTGSPNYEQYFGPGTRLTVT.

This clone was observed many times. The J gene is TRBJ2-7, the V gene TRBV7-6; no reliable D call. Germline values: CDR1 SGHVS, CDR2 FNYEAQ. Trimming pared 2 bases from V and 0 bases from J, leaving 8 bases between. This CDR3 contains 14 residues. CDR3 coding DNA: TGTGCCAGCAGCTTACGGCTGAGCTCCTACGAGCAGTACTTC. It yields the protein CASSLRLSSYEQYF.

This clone was detected once. The V gene is TRBV4-1, the J gene TRBJ2-1; D is perhaps TRBD1 (5 bases). Germline-derived CDR1 and CDR2 are MGHRA and YSYEKL. Trimming stripped 0 bases from V and 1 base from J, with 10 bases between. The CDR3 has 16 amino acids. This CDR3 reads CASSQDGAPSYNEQFF. CDR3 sequence (DNA): TGCGCCAGCAGCCAAGATGGGGCACCATCCTACAATGAGCAGTTCTTC.

The chain joins TRBV11-1 to TRBJ2-1, with D perhaps matching TRBD2 (6 bases). Trimming took 6 bases from V and 4 from J, leaving 10 bases between them. Germline CDR1 is SGHAT and CDR2 is FQDESV (reference sequence). The CDR3 spans 13 residues. The CDR3 region is CASRDSGYNEQFF. The DNA of the CDR3 is TGTGCCAGCAGAGATAGCGGATACAATGAGCAGTTCTTC.

This rearrangement joins TRBV9 to TRBJ2-1; D is perhaps TRBD2 (7 bases). The CDR3 is made up of 19 amino acids. Per germline, CDR1 SGDLS and CDR2 YYNGEE. Between the trimmed V and J ends, which lost 4 bases and 4 bases, there was a span of 27 bases. In DNA form, the CDR3 reads TGTGCCAGCAGCCAGCCCCGGGGACTACCAAGAGACAGGTACAATGAGCAGTTCTTC. Encoded protein: CASSQPRGLPRDRYNEQFF.

In DNA form, the CDR3 reads TGTGCCAGCAGCTTAGAAGGCGGGAGTGCAGATACGCAGTATTTT. Amino acids: CASSLEGGSADTQYF. The chain links TRBV13 to TRBJ2-3, with 7 bases fitting TRBD2. The germline gives CDR1 PRHDT, CDR2 FYEKMQ (reference sequence). The CDR3 spans 15 residues. V lost 1 base, J lost 4 bases, and 5 bases stayed unmatched. The full variable domain, completed using reference TRBV13 and TRBJ2-3, is AAGVIQSPRHLIKEKRETATLKCYPIPRHDTVYWYQQGPGQDPQFLISFYEKMQSDKGSIPDRFSAQQFSDYHSELNMSSLELGDSALYFCASSLEGGSADTQYFGPGTRLTVL.

This clone was recorded a few times. This chain uses TRBV4-1 with TRBJ1-4, with D possibly matching TRBD1 (5 bases). With 4 bases removed from V and 7 bases from J, the gap between germline ends came to 19 bases. Per germline, CDR1 MGHRA and CDR2 YSYEKL. The CDR3 runs to 16 residues. The CDR3, as DNA: TGCGCCAGCAGCCTACGAACTGCCGGGGGAAGTGAAAAACTGTTTTTT. Its protein product is CASSLRTAGGSEKLFF.

J is TRBJ1-6 and V is TRBV30; a possible D gene is TRBD1 (5 bases). Germline lookup yields CDR1 GTSNPN and CDR2 SVGIG (reference sequence). The V gene lost 0 bases and the J gene lost 11 bases, with 14 bases spanning the gap. The CDR3 runs to 14 residues. For the CDR3, the DNA is TGTGCCTGGAGTGTAACAGGATTGGCTACACCCCTCCACTTT. Its translation is CAWSVTGLATPLHF.

This clone has more than one count but fewer than ten. The chain carries TRBV29-1 and TRBJ2-1, with 9 bases lining up with TRBD1. J gave up 4 bases and V 4 bases, and 5 bases lay outside the gene matches. This CDR3 contains 14 residues. CDR1 SQVTM and CDR2 ANQGSEA come from the germline V gene. The CDR3 DNA reads as TGCAGCGTTGTTCGGACAGGGGTGTACAATGAGCAGTTCTTC. This gives the protein CSVVRTGVYNEQFF.